Detailed here is one T cell receptor (beta chain). The data belong to a study of shared clonotypes between healthy human individuals. This CDR3 has 13 residues. The V end lost 4 bases, the J end lost 6 bases, and 10 bases lay between the germline ends. The germline CDR1 and CDR2 sequences are KGHSH and LQKENI. This table comes from immunoSEQ multiplex PCR, and its TCRdb copy is limited to in-frame clones, with some not included. This table holds just over 2,000,000 clones, 95% found once. The clonotype was recovered from a young man in good health. The chain combines TRBV18 with TRBJ2-1; D call uncertain. Sequences were obtained from naive CD4+ T cells sorted from blood. Subset specified: CD45RA+ positively selected. This chain's CDR3 is CASSQVAGNEQFF. The CDR3 nucleotides read TGTGCCAGCTCACAGGTCGCTGGCAATGAGCAGTTCTTC. Looking up the rest from reference TRBV18 and TRBJ2-1 gives the full variable domain: NAGVMQNPRHLVRRRGQEARLRCSPMKGHSHVYWYRQLPEEGLKFMVYLQKENIIDESGMPKERFSAEFPKEGPSILRIQQVVRGDSAAYFCASSQVAGNEQFFGPGTRLTVL.